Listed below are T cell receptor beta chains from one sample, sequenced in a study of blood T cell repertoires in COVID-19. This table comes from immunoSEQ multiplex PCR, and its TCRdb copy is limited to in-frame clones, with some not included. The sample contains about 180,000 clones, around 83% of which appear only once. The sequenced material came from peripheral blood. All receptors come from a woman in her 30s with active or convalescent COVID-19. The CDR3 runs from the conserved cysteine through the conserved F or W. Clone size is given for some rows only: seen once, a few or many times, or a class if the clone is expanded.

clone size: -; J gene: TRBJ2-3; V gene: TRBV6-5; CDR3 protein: CASSSGQIADTQYF
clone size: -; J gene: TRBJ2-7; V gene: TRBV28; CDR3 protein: CASSLPRRETAF
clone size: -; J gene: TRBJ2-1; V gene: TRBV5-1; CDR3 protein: CASSDQGQTGQNEQFF
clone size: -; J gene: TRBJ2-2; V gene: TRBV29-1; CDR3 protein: CSVGDSRGSAGELFF
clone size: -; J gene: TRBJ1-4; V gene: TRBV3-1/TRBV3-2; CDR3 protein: CASSRLSGQREKLFF
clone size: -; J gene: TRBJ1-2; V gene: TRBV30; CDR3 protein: CAWNSGGDYGYTF
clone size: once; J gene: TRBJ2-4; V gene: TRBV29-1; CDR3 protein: CSVQRGTAKNIQYF
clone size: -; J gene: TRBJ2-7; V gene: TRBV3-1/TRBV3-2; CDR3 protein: CASSQDRSGEYEQYF
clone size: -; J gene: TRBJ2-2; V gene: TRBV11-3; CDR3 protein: CASSKTGSGAGELFF
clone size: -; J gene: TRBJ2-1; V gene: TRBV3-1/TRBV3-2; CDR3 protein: CASSPGQGAINEQFF
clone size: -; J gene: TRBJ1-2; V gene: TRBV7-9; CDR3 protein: CASSLASVSDGYTF
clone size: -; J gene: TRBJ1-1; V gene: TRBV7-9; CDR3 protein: CASSASQGRTEAFF
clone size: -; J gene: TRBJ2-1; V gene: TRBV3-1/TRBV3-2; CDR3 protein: CASSQASGSSNEQFF
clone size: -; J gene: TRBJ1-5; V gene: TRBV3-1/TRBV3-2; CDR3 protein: CASSRAQGAAQPQHF
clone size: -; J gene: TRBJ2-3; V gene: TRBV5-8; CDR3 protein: CASSPPGIADTQYF
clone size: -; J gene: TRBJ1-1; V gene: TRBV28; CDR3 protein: CASSLITEAFF
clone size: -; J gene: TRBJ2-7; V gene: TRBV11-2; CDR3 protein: CASSFGTGPTYEQYF
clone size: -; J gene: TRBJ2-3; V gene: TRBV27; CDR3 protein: CASSFRRGADTQYF
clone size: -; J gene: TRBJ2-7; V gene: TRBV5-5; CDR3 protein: CASSLYAASYEQYF
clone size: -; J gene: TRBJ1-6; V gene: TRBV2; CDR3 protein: CASNRGLSPLHF
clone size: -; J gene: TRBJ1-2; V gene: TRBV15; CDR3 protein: CATSSGQGADYGYTF
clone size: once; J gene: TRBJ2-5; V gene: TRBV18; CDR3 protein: CASFPGEGETQYF
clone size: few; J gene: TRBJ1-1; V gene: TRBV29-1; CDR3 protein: CSVVVTEAFF
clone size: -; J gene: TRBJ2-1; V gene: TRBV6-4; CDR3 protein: CASSGQGSSEQFF
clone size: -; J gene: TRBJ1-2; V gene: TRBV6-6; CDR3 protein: CASSKNIFLGYTF
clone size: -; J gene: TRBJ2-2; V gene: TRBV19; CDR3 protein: CASSMTQNTGELFF
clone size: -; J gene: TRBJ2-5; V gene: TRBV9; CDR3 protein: CASSVDRGYQETQYF
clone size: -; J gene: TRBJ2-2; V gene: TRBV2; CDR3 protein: CASRRGTGELFF
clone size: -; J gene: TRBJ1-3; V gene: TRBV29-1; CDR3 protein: CSAREGLSGNTIYF
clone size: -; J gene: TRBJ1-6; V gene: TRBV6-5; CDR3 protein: CASSRQGNSPLHF
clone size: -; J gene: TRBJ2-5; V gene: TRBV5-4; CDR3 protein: CASSRATGKRETQYF
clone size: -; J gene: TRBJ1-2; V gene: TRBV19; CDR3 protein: CASSTGTGGFYGYTF
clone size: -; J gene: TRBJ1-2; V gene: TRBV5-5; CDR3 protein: CASSLSRAGLYGYTF
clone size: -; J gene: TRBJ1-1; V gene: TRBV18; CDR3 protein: CASSPTGRGTEAFF
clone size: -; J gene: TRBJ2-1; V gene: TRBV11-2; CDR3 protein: CASSMLAGVYNEQFF
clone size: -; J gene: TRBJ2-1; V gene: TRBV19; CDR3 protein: CASSIQGYNEQFF
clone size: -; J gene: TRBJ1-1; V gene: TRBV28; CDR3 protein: CASRPGGNTEAFF
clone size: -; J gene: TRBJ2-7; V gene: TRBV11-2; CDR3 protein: CASSLVSYEQYF
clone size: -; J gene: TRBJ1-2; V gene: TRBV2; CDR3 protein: CASRGTADGYTF
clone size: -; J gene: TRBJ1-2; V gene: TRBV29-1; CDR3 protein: CSVPTGTDYGYTF
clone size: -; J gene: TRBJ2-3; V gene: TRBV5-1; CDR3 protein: CASATGEDTQYF
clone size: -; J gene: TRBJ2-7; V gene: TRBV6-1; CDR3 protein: CASSEFGTSGIYEQYF
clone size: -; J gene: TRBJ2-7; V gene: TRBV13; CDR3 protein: CASSLEVTGEQYF
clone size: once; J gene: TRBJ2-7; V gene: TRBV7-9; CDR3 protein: CASSLASPGGYEQYF
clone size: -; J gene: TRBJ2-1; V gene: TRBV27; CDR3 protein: CASRLQGSSYNEQFF
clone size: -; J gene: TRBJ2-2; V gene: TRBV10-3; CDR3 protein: CAISGGLAGGGTGELFF
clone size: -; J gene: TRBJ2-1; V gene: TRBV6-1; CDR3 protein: CASSEVGRGYSSYNEQFF
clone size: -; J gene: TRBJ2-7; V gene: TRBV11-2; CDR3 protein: CASSLATGEQYF
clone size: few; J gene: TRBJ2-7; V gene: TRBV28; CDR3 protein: CASNILGTNSYEQYF
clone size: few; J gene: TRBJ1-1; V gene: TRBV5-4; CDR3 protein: CASSLAKEMATEAFF
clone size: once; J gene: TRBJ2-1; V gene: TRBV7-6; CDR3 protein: CASSGGGAEQFF
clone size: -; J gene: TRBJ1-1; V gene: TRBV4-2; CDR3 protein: CASSQVSVLQVNTEAFF
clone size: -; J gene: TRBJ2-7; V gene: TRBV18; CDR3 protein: CASSDTGQGYEQYF
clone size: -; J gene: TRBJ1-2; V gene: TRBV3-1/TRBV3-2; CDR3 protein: CASSQGGWGYTF
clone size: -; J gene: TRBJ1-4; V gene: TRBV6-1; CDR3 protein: CASSELRATTNEKLFF
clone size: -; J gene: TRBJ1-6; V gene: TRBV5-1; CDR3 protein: CASSLESVSSYNSPLHF
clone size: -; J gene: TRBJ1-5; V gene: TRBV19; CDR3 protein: CASSKDRGHQPQHF
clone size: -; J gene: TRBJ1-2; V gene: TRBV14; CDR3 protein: CASSQVSANYGYTF